One T cell receptor (beta chain) is described in this entry. The antigen is undetermined. V lost 4 bases and J lost 6, with 10 bases in between. The germline CDR1 and CDR2 sequences are MGHDK and SYGVNS. The CDR3 consists of 13 residues. This specimen belongs to a study of T cell responses to AZD1222 COVID-19 vaccine. Some clones are missing from TCRdb's copy, which holds only in-frame ones; the method was immunoSEQ multiplex PCR. The sample holds fewer than 300,000 clones; 80% to 95% are singletons and the top ten take roughly 0.5%. General study points: Dominant at 160-218 and 743-854, vaccine-associated CD4 TCRs also spanned spike.

The receptor was derived from an adult in good health. The chain employs TRBV25-1 and TRBJ1-5, with D possibly being TRBD1 (5 bases). The sequences come from peripheral blood, collected on day 0 of AZD1222 vaccination. CDR3 nucleotides: TGTGCCAGCAGTGGGCTGGGGGGTCAGCCCCAGCATTTT. It specifies CASSGLGGQPQHF.